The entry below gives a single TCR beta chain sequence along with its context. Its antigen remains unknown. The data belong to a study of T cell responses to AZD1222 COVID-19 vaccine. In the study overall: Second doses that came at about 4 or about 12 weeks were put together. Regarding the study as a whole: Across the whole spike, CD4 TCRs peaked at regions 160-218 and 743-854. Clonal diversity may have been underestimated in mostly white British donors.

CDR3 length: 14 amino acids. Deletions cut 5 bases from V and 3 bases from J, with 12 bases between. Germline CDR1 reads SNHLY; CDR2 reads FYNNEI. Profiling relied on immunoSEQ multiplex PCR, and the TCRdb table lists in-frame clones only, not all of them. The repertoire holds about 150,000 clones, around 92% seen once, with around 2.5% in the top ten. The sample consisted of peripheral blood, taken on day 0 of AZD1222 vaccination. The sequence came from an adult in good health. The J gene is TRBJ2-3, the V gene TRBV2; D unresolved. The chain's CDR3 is CASSQGLFTDTQYF. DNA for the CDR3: TGTGCCAGCAGTCAAGGCTTGTTTACAGATACGCAGTATTTT.